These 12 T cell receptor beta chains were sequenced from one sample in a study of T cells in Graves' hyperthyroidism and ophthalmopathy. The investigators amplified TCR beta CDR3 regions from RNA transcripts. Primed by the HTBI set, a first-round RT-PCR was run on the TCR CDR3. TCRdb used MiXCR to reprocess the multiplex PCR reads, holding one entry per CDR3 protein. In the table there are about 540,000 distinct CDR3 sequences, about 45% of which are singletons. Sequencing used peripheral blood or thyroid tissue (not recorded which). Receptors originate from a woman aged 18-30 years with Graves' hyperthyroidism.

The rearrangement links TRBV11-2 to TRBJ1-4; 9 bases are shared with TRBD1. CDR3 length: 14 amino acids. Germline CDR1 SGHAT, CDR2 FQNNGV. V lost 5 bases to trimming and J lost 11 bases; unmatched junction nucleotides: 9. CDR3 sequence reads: CASSPGTGRGKLFF. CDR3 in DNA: TGTGCCAGCAGCCCAGGGACAGGGAGGGGGAAACTGTTTTTT. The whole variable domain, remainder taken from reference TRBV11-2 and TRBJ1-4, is EAGVAQSPRYKIIEKRQSVAFWCNPISGHATLYWYQQILGQGPKLLIQFQNNGVVDDSQLPKDRFSAERLKGVDSTLKIQPAKLEDSAVYLCASSPGTGRGKLFFGSGTQLSVL.

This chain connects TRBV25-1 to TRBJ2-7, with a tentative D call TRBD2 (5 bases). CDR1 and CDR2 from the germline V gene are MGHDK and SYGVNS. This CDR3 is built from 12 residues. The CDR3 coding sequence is TGTGCTAGTGGTCGCTACAGCGGCGAGCAGTACTTC. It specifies CASGRYSGEQYF.

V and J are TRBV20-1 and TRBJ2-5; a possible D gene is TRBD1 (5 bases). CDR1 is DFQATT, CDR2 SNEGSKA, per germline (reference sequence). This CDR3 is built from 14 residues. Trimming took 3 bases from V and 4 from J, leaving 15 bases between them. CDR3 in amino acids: CSASYRLQGETQYF. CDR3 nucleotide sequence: TGCAGTGCTAGCTACAGGCTCCAGGGAGAGACCCAGTACTTC.

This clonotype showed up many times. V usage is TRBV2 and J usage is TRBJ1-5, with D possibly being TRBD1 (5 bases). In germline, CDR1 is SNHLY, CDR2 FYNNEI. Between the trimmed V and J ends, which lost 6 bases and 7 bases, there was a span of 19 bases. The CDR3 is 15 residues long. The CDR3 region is CASSVGFGAGQPQHF. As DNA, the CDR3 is TGTGCCAGCAGCGTAGGGTTCGGGGCCGGACAGCCCCAGCATTTT.

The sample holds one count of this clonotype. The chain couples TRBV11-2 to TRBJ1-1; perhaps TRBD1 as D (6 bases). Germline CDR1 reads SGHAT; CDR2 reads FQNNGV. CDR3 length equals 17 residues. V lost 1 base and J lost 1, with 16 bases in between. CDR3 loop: CASSLGFLTGQNTEAFF. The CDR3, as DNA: TGTGCCAGCAGCTTAGGTTTCTTGACAGGCCAGAACACTGAAGCTTTCTTT.

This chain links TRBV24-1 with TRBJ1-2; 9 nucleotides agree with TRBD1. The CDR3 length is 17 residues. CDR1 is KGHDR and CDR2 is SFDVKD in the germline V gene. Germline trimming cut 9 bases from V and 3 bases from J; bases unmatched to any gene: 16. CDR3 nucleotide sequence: TGTGCCACCCCTCCTAGGACAGGGGATGGTGTCGACTATGGCTACACCTTC. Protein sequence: CATPPRTGDGVDYGYTF.

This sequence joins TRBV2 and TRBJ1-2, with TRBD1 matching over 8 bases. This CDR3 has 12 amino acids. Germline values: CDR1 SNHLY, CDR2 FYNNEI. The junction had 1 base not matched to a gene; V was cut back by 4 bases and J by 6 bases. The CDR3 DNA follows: TGTGCCAGCAGTGGGACAGGGAATGGCTACACCTTC. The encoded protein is CASSGTGNGYTF.

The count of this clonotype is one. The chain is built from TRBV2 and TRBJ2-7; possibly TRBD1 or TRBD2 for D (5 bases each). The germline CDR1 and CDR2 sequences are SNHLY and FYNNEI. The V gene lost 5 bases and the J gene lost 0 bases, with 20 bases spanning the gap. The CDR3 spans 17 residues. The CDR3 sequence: CASSYPSSGPLSYEQYF. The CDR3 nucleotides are TGTGCCAGCAGTTATCCGTCATCGGGGCCCCTCTCCTACGAGCAGTACTTC.

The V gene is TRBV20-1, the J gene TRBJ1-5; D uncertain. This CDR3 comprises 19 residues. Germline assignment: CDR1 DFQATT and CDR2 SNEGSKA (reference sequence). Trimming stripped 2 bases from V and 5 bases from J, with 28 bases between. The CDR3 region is CSARPHRATNSYAHQPQHF. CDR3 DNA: TGCAGTGCTAGACCACACCGGGCCACAAATTCATACGCCCATCAGCCCCAGCATTTT.

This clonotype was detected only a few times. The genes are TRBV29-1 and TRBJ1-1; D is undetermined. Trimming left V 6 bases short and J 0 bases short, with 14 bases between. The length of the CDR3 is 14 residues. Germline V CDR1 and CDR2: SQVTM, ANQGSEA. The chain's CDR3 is CSVSDVSLNTEAFF. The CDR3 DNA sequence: TGCAGCGTATCGGACGTCTCTTTGAACACTGAAGCTTTCTTT.

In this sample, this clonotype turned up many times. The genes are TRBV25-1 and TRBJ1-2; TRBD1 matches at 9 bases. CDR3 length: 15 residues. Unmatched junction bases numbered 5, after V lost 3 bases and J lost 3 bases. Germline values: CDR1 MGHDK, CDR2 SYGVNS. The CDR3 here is CASSDPGQGDYGYTF. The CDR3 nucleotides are TGTGCCAGCAGTGACCCGGGACAGGGAGACTATGGCTACACCTTC.

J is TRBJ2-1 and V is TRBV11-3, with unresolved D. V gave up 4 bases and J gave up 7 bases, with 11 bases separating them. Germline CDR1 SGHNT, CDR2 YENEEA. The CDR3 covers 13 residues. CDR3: CASSSRARNEQFF. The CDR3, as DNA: TGTGCCAGCAGCTCAAGGGCAAGAAATGAGCAGTTCTTC.